These 23 T cell receptor beta chains were all obtained from the same sample, sequenced in a study of cytomegalovirus exposure and HLA in healthy donors. It was with 60 Vbeta and 13 Jbeta primers that the PCR ran. Libraries were prepared by immunoSEQ multiplex PCR; TCRdb keeps only in-frame clonotypes and omits some of them. The sample carries tens of thousands of clones, approximately 84% recorded once. The sample comprised PBMCs. The receptors stem from a woman aged 45-65 years in good health and CMV-seronegative.

The chain combines TRBV6-5 with TRBJ1-4; D ambiguous. Deletions cut 0 bases from V and 0 bases from J, with 8 bases between. The CDR3 is made up of 16 amino acids. Germline CDR1 MNHEY, CDR2 SVGAGI. The CDR3 loop reads CASSYSGGATNEKLFF. Written as DNA, the CDR3 is TGTGCCAGCAGTTACTCAGGCGGTGCAACTAATGAAAAACTGTTTTTT.

This clone turned up a few times. The chain combines TRBV29-1 with TRBJ1-2; the match to TRBD1 covers 7 bases. CDR1 and CDR2 from the germline V gene are SQVTM and ANQGSEA. This CDR3 spans 14 amino acids. V was clipped by 4 bases and J by 6 bases; unmatched bases: 11. For the CDR3, the DNA is TGCAGCGTTGTCCCGGCAGGCGACAGGGATGGCTACACCTTC. Translating gives CSVVPAGDRDGYTF.

The chain combines TRBV5-1 with TRBJ2-3, with 10 bases that match TRBD2. The CDR3 runs 16 residues. J gave up 2 bases and V 4 bases, and 7 bases lay outside the gene matches. Germline CDR1 is SGHRS and CDR2 is YFSETQ. The chain's CDR3 is CASSVPGLASTDTQYF. The DNA for the CDR3 is TGCGCCAGCAGCGTCCCGGGACTAGCGTCCACAGATACGCAGTATTTT.

The chain combines TRBV5-1 with TRBJ2-7; possible D gene TRBD2, 5 bases. The V gene lost 1 base and the J gene lost 6 bases, with 14 bases spanning the gap. The CDR3 is 14 amino acids. The germline gives CDR1 SGHRS, CDR2 YFSETQ. CDR3 region: CASSLSDLTGEQYF. In DNA, the CDR3 is TGCGCCAGCAGCTTGTCGGACTTGACGGGCGAGCAGTACTTC.

CDR3 DNA: TGTGCCAGTAGGACGACAGGGATGAACACTGAAGCTTTCTTT. Protein product: CASRTTGMNTEAFF. This rearrangement joins TRBV19 to TRBJ1-1; 7 nucleotides agree with TRBD1. This CDR3 has 14 amino acids. CDR1 and CDR2 (germline): LNHDA, SQIVND (reference sequence). J lost 0 bases, V lost 6 bases, and 4 bases had no gene match.

This clone was seen just once. The genes are TRBV18 and TRBJ2-2; 8 nucleotides agree with TRBD1. CDR3 length: 15 residues. V was clipped by 5 bases and J by 2 bases; unmatched bases: 4. Germline values: CDR1 KGHSH, CDR2 LQKENI. The CDR3 DNA reads as TGTGCCAGCTCATCGGGACAGGCCAACACCGGGGAGCTGTTTTTT. Translating gives CASSSGQANTGELFF. Complete variable domain (other parts from reference TRBV18 and TRBJ2-2): NAGVMQNPRHLVRRRGQEARLRCSPMKGHSHVYWYRQLPEEGLKFMVYLQKENIIDESGMPKERFSAEFPKEGPSILRIQQVVRGDSAAYFCASSSGQANTGELFFGEGSRLTVL.

The chain's CDR3 is CASSLAGHAEGEQYF. The CDR3 DNA sequence: TGCGCCAGCAGCTTGGCGGGTCATGCGGAGGGCGAGCAGTACTTC. The genes are TRBV5-1 and TRBJ2-7, with D maybe TRBD2 (6 bases). Trimming pared 0 bases from V and 6 bases from J, leaving 16 bases between. This CDR3 has 15 residues. Germline V CDR1 and CDR2: SGHRS, YFSETQ. The variable domain in full, with the rest retrieved from reference TRBV5-1 and TRBJ2-7, is KAGVTQTPRYLIKTRGQQVTLSCSPISGHRSVSWYQQTPGQGLQFLFEYFSETQRNKGNFPGRFSGRQFSNSRSEMNVSTLELGDSALYLCASSLAGHAEGEQYFGPGTRLTVT.

This clone was detected only a few times. The CDR3 sequence: CATSRDKRTGSSYTF. DNA for the CDR3: TGTGCCACCAGCAGAGATAAACGGACAGGGAGTTCCTACACCTTC. The chain recombines TRBV15 with TRBJ1-2; 8 positions agree with TRBD1. Germline V lookup: CDR1 LNHNV, CDR2 YYDKDF (reference sequence). Losses at the gene ends were 0 bases for V and 10 bases for J; bases not matched to a gene: 10. The CDR3 has 15 residues.

The chain uses TRBV19 and TRBJ2-3, with a possible D match to TRBD1 (6 bases). The CDR3 totals 12 residues. The germline CDR1 and CDR2 sequences are LNHDA and SQIVND (reference sequence). V lost 5 bases and J 6 bases, leaving 9 bases between the germline ends. In DNA, the CDR3 is TGTGCCAGTAGTCGCACAGGGGATACGCAGTATTTT. Translated: CASSRTGDTQYF.

V gene TRBV7-6 combines with J gene TRBJ2-4, with 8 nucleotides matching TRBD2. This CDR3 is 18 amino acids long. J gave up 7 bases and V 4 bases, and 18 bases lay outside the gene matches. Germline CDR1 is SGHVS and CDR2 is FNYEAQ. CDR3 residues: CASSSGPHGGAGFNIQYF. The DNA of the CDR3 is TGTGCCAGCAGCTCCGGACCCCACGGGGGGGCCGGATTTAACATTCAGTACTTC.

The chain carries TRBV5-1 and TRBJ1-4, with a tentative D call TRBD1 (6 bases). Germline V gene sequence: CDR1 SGHRS, CDR2 YFSETQ. This CDR3 contains 14 residues. Trimming cost V 0 bases and J 6 bases, with 9 bases left between them. The CDR3 protein is CASSLAPGDEKLFF. The CDR3 bases are TGCGCCAGCAGCTTGGCCCCAGGGGATGAAAAACTGTTTTTT. The variable domain in full, completed from reference TRBV5-1 and TRBJ1-4, reads KAGVTQTPRYLIKTRGQQVTLSCSPISGHRSVSWYQQTPGQGLQFLFEYFSETQRNKGNFPGRFSGRQFSNSRSEMNVSTLELGDSALYLCASSLAPGDEKLFFGSGTQLSVL.

This clone was recorded a few times. V is TRBV7-9 and J is TRBJ2-5; 9 nucleotides agree with TRBD2. Germline CDR1 SEHNR, CDR2 FQNEAQ (reference sequence). This CDR3 comprises 14 residues. Losses at the gene ends were 4 bases for V and 1 base for J; bases not matched to a gene: 1. The CDR3 sequence is CASSSTSGQETQYF. CDR3 in DNA: TGTGCCAGCAGCTCGACTAGCGGCCAAGAGACCCAGTACTTC.

The chain has TRBV6-1 and TRBJ2-3, with 9 bases that match TRBD2. The CDR3 length is 16 residues. The trim removed 3 bases at V and 0 bases at J, leaving 4 bases unmatched. Looked up from germline, CDR1 is MNHNS and CDR2 is SASEGT. This CDR3 is CASSDQSGGSTDTQYF. The CDR3 DNA is TGTGCCAGCAGTGATCAGAGCGGGGGGAGCACAGATACGCAGTATTTT.

The chain uses TRBV6-1 and TRBJ1-2; D is uncertain. Germline V gene lookup returns CDR1 MNHNS and CDR2 SASEGT. This CDR3 has 15 residues. V lost 2 bases and J lost 4, with 14 bases in between. The CDR3: CASSEWGVGGYGYTF. CDR3 DNA sequence: TGTGCCAGCAGTGAATGGGGAGTGGGAGGCTATGGCTACACCTTC.

V is TRBV11-2 and J is TRBJ2-3, with TRBD1 matching 7 bases. V lost 6 bases to trimming and J lost 0 bases; unmatched junction nucleotides: 3. This CDR3 comprises 14 residues. The germline CDR1 and CDR2 sequences are SGHAT and FQNNGV. The CDR3 coding sequence is TGTGCCAGCAGAACGGGACAGAGCACAGATACGCAGTATTTT. It is translated as CASRTGQSTDTQYF.

The chain couples TRBV4-2 to TRBJ1-5; D is possibly TRBD1 (5 bases). Trimming took off 4 bases at V and 5 bases at J, with 12 bases between the two ends. The CDR3 totals 14 residues. Germline CDR1 is LGHNA and CDR2 is YNFKEQ. The CDR3 spells CASSPSQGYQPQHF. CDR3 nucleotide sequence: TGTGCCAGCAGCCCGTCTCAGGGTTATCAGCCCCAGCATTTT.

CDR3 sequence reads: CASSLRGYYGYTF. Written as DNA, the CDR3 is TGTGCCAGCAGTCTCAGGGGGTACTATGGCTACACCTTC. The J gene is TRBJ1-2, the V gene TRBV28; 7 nucleotides agree with TRBD1. The germline CDR1 and CDR2 sequences are MDHEN and SYDVKM. The CDR3 loop spans 13 amino acids. The ends lost 5 bases at V and 3 bases at J; junction bases unmatched: 3.

The chain is built from TRBV4-2 and TRBJ1-2; D unresolved. Trimming removed 1 base at V and 5 bases at J, with 17 bases between. Germline V CDR1 and CDR2: LGHNA, YNFKEQ. This CDR3 contains 16 residues. The CDR3 region has the DNA TGTGCCAGCAGCCAAGGATTCCTAGCCGATATGTATGGCTACACCTTC. As protein: CASSQGFLADMYGYTF.

The gene calls are TRBV11-2 and TRBJ2-7, with 14 bases fitting TRBD2. Germline V gene sequence: CDR1 SGHAT, CDR2 FQNNGV. The J segment lost 3 bases and the V segment lost 5 bases, leaving 3 bases of the junction unmatched. The CDR3 has 15 residues. This CDR3 reads CASSIGLAGGYEQYF. The CDR3 DNA reads as TGTGCCAGCAGCATAGGACTAGCGGGAGGCTACGAGCAGTACTTC.

V gene TRBV5-1 combines with J gene TRBJ1-6; 9 bases fit TRBD1. This CDR3 has 15 residues. Germline V gives CDR1 SGHRS, CDR2 YFSETQ. V was clipped by 0 bases and J by 10 bases; unmatched bases: 5. CDR3 sequence reads: CASSLGDTGGSPLHF. In DNA, the CDR3 is TGCGCCAGCAGCTTGGGGGATACAGGGGGCTCACCCCTCCACTTT.

The V and J genes are TRBV9 and TRBJ1-1; 8 bases map to TRBD1. Looked up from germline, CDR1 is SGDLS and CDR2 is YYNGEE. This CDR3 contains 16 residues. V shed 4 bases, J shed 1 base, and the junction held 9 bases outside the gene matches. The CDR3 sequence is CASSLSPGTGNTEAFF. In DNA, the CDR3 is TGTGCCAGCAGCCTAAGTCCCGGGACAGGGAACACTGAAGCTTTCTTT.

This chain connects TRBV15 to TRBJ1-4; D might be TRBD1 (6 bases). The V end lost 0 bases, the J end lost 4 bases, and 12 bases lay between the germline ends. The CDR3 is 16 residues long. CDR1 LNHNV and CDR2 YYDKDF come from the germline V gene (reference sequence). The CDR3: CATSRDWGLLNEKLFF. The CDR3 bases are TGTGCCACCAGCAGAGATTGGGGGCTACTTAATGAAAAACTGTTTTTT.

CDR3 in amino acids: CAWRNKTGVGYGYTF. CDR3 in DNA: TGTGCCTGGAGGAACAAGACAGGGGTGGGCTATGGCTACACCTTC. This chain links TRBV30 with TRBJ1-2, with TRBD1 matching over 8 bases. After removal of 3 bases from V and 4 bases from J, the junction contained 10 bases not matched to a gene. CDR1 and CDR2 (germline): GTSNPN, SVGIG (reference sequence). CDR3 length: 15 residues.